Listed here is a single T cell receptor (beta chain). Its antigen is not identified. This entry belongs to a study of a mutant IDH1 vaccine in newly diagnosed glioma. At the level of the study: Former treatment meant radiotherapy, temozolomide, or both; the majority had gotten both. Study conclusions and caveats: There were vaccine-induced immune responses in more than 85% of the patients.

This sample's time point: week 5, during vaccination. The study gave 300 ug of mutant IDH1 20-mer peptide per vaccine dose, with topical imiquimod. Donors had new IDH1-mutant astrocytomas of WHO grade 3 or 4 (ATRX-lost). Germline assignment: CDR1 SGHTA and CDR2 FQGNSA. The V gene lost 1 base and the J gene lost 8 bases, with 8 bases spanning the gap. This CDR3 region has 13 residues. Clones were sequenced by immunoSEQ multiplex PCR, and TCRdb holds only the in-frame ones, with some missing. The sample records 35,000 to 45,000 clones, 80% to 90% being singletons. The clonotype was recovered from a man over 45 with glioma. The sample consisted of PBMCs, taken from a glioma patient whose treatment included an IDH1 peptide vaccine. The chain has TRBV7-2 and TRBJ1-4; tentatively, D is TRBD1 (6 bases). The chain's CDR3 is CASSLGGTEKLFF. CDR3 nucleotide sequence: TGTGCCAGCAGCTTAGGTGGGACAGAAAAACTGTTTTTT.